Listed below are T cell receptor beta chains from one sample, sequenced in a study of blood T cell repertoires in COVID-19. Clones were read by immunoSEQ multiplex PCR, and TCRdb kept only the in-frame ones, dropping some. The sample gives about 46,000 clones, 86% of which show up once; under 4% is in the top ten. The sequencing sample was made of PBMCs or T cells enriched from blood (not recorded which). All receptors derive from a woman aged 50 to 60 who had recovered from COVID-19. The conserved cysteine and the conserved F or W are not part of the CDR3 here. The order of the fields is V gene, J gene, clone size, CDR3 protein. The size field is filled for only some rows; it gives once, few, many or a size class.

v_call: TRBV7-2; j_call: TRBJ2-5; clone_size: .; cdr3_aa: ASSLGLAGETQY
v_call: TRBV2; j_call: TRBJ1-2; clone_size: .; cdr3_aa: ASRGGTGPNYGYT
v_call: TRBV6-2/TRBV6-3; j_call: TRBJ2-2; clone_size: .; cdr3_aa: ASSRAGFTGELF
v_call: TRBV9; j_call: TRBJ2-2; clone_size: .; cdr3_aa: ASSRTGTLTGELF
v_call: TRBV7-2; j_call: TRBJ2-7; clone_size: .; cdr3_aa: ASSRTLNRDEQY
v_call: TRBV28; j_call: TRBJ2-5; clone_size: .; cdr3_aa: ASKGTSGVPDSETQY
v_call: TRBV30; j_call: TRBJ2-5; clone_size: .; cdr3_aa: AWSLAGANQETQY
v_call: TRBV4-1; j_call: TRBJ2-1; clone_size: .; cdr3_aa: ASSHTTGTYNEQF
v_call: TRBV7-8; j_call: TRBJ2-6; clone_size: .; cdr3_aa: ASSDRFLGSGANVLT
v_call: TRBV28; j_call: TRBJ1-5; clone_size: .; cdr3_aa: ASSLRLGPQH
v_call: TRBV6-5; j_call: TRBJ1-2; clone_size: .; cdr3_aa: ASSYSSGQAGEGYT
v_call: TRBV18; j_call: TRBJ1-1; clone_size: once; cdr3_aa: ASSPALRNTEAF
v_call: TRBV28; j_call: TRBJ1-6; clone_size: .; cdr3_aa: ASSLALMGGNSPLH
v_call: TRBV5-5; j_call: TRBJ2-2; clone_size: .; cdr3_aa: ASSEGQTNTGELF
v_call: TRBV11-2; j_call: TRBJ2-1; clone_size: .; cdr3_aa: ATQLAGTNEQF
v_call: TRBV7-2; j_call: TRBJ1-5; clone_size: once; cdr3_aa: ASSLVAGAVQPQH
v_call: TRBV18; j_call: TRBJ1-5; clone_size: .; cdr3_aa: ASSQNSGAGPLGEQPQH
v_call: TRBV6-5; j_call: TRBJ2-1; clone_size: .; cdr3_aa: ASRAGGDEQF
v_call: TRBV19; j_call: TRBJ1-5; clone_size: .; cdr3_aa: ASSGGVRQPQH
v_call: TRBV19; j_call: TRBJ2-3; clone_size: once; cdr3_aa: ASTLGGRVTDTQY
v_call: TRBV3-1/TRBV3-2; j_call: TRBJ2-1; clone_size: .; cdr3_aa: ASSQGGRYNEQF
v_call: TRBV4-2; j_call: TRBJ2-1; clone_size: .; cdr3_aa: ASSQGTSGSFVNEQF
v_call: TRBV28; j_call: TRBJ2-1; clone_size: .; cdr3_aa: ASSSSGGGYYNEQF
v_call: TRBV6-1; j_call: TRBJ2-3; clone_size: .; cdr3_aa: ASSELLAGADTQY
v_call: TRBV30; j_call: TRBJ1-2; clone_size: .; cdr3_aa: AWSRQGGDYGYT
v_call: TRBV5-6; j_call: TRBJ2-7; clone_size: .; cdr3_aa: ASSSGGDYEQY
v_call: TRBV6-1; j_call: TRBJ1-5; clone_size: .; cdr3_aa: ASSEWSEQPQH
v_call: TRBV5-1; j_call: TRBJ2-2; clone_size: .; cdr3_aa: ASRWDSNTGELF